This TCR beta chain was recorded in a study of blood T cell repertoires in COVID-19. Study details: Acute-phase and convalescent COVID-19 samples originated in the United States, Italy and Spain. PBMCs, B-cell-depleted T cells, or T cells were the source of the cDNA or gDNA that made up the material.

Authors' methods: Estimation of nucleated cell counts relied on the amplification of reference gene primers. TCRdb keeps only in-frame clones here, not all; method: immunoSEQ multiplex PCR. V and J calls and clone size are those listed in that table; D and trimming were worked out from the DNA. There are about 180,000 clones in the sample; about 85% occur only once, and around 5.4% lies in the top ten. This sequence was found in a woman aged 45-59 years with COVID-19, enrolled during active disease. Sequenced input: peripheral blood.

The CDR3 spells CATYSGTGRAFF. CDR3 DNA sequence: TGTGCCACCTACTCCGGGACAGGGAGAGCTTTCTTT. The V gene is TRBV27, the J gene TRBJ1-1; TRBD1 agrees at 9 bases. Germline CDR1 and CDR2: MNHEY and SMNVEV (reference sequence). The CDR3 covers 12 residues. The J segment lost 10 bases and the V segment lost 10 bases, leaving 10 bases of the junction unmatched.